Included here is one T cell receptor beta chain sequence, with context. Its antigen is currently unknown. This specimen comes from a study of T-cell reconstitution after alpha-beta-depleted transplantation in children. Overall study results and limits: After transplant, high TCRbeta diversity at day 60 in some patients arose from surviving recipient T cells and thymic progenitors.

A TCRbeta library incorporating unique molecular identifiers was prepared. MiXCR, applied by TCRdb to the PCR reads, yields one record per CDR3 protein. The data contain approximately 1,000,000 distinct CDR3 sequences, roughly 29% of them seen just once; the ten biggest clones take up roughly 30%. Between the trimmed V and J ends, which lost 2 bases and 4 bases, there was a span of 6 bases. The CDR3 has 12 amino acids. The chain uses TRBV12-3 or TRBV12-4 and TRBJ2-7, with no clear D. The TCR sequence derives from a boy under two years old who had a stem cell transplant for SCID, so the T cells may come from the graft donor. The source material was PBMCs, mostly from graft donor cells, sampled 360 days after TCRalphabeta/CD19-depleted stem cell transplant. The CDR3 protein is CASSLIIYEQYF. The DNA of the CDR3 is TGTGCCAGCAGTTTAATAATATACGAGCAGTACTTC.